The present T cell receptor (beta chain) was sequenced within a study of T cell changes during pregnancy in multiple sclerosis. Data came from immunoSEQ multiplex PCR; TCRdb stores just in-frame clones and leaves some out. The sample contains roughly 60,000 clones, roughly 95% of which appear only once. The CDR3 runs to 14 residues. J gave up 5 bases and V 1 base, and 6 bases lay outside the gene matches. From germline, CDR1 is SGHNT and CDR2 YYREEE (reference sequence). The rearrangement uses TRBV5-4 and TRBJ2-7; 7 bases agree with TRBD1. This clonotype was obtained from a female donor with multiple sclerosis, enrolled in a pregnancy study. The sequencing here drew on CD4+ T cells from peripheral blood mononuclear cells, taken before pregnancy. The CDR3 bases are TGTGCCAGCAGCTTGACAGGGGAAGGCGACGAGCAGTACTTC. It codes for CASSLTGEGDEQYF. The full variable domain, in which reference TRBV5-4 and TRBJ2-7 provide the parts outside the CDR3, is ETGVTQSPTHLIKTRGQQVTLRCSSQSGHNTVSWYQQALGQGPQFIFQYYREEENGRGNFPPRFSGLQFPNYSSELNVNALELDDSALYLCASSLTGEGDEQYFGPGTRLTVT.